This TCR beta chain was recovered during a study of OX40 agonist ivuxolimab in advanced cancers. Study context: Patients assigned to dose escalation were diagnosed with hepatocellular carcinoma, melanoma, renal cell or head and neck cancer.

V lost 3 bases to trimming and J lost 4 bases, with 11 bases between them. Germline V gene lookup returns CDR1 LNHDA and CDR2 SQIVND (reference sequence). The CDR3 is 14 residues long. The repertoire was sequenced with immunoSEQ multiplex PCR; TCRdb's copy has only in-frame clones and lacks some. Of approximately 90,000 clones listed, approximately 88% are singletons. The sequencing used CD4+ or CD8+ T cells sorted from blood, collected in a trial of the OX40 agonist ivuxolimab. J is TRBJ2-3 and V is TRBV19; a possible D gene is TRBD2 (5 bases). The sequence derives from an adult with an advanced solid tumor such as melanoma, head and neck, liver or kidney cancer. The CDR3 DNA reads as TGTGCCAGTAGTATTACTAAAGCGGCAGATACGCAGTATTTT. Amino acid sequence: CASSITKAADTQYF. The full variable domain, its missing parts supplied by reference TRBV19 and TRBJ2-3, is DGGITQSPKYLFRKEGQNVTLSCEQNLNHDAMYWYRQDPGQGLRLIYYSQIVNDFQKGDIAEGYSVSREKKESFPLTVTSAQKNPTAFYLCASSITKAADTQYFGPGTRLTVL.